The 5 T cell receptor beta chains presented below share a single source sample, sequenced in a study of blood T cells in healthy people across ages. The use of a sample-barcoded 5' primer and a J-beta primer mix characterized a second PCR of about 6 to 11 cycles. Each CDR3 protein is one row after TCRdb ran MiXCR on the 5' RACE reads. The sample shows more than 650,000 distinct CDR3 sequences, around 25% of them seen only once. The same sample was also used in a study of T cells of mothers and their children.

What was sequenced was blood. These receptor sequences come from a boy between 10 and 17 years old in good health.

The chain links TRBV28 to TRBJ2-7; 7 bases map to TRBD1. The CDR3 length is 14 residues. Germline trimming cut 6 bases from V and 3 bases from J; bases unmatched to any gene: 8. Germline CDR1 is MDHEN and CDR2 is SYDVKM. Here the CDR3 reads CASRSGTAVYEQYF. The CDR3 DNA follows: TGTGCCAGCAGATCCGGGACAGCAGTCTACGAGCAGTACTTC.

This clonotype has just a few counts. The genes are TRBV7-2 and TRBJ2-1, with D hard to call. The CDR3 is 13 residues long. Germline lookup yields CDR1 SGHTA and CDR2 FQGNSA. Trimming pared 2 bases from V and 3 bases from J, leaving 5 bases between. This CDR3 reads CASSLISYNEQFF. CDR3 nucleotides: TGTGCCAGCAGCTTAATAAGCTACAATGAGCAGTTCTTC.

The sample holds many counts of this clonotype. The chain combines TRBV7-2 with TRBJ2-5; 12 nucleotides agree with TRBD2. Germline-derived CDR1 and CDR2 are SGHTA and FQGNSA. V shed 3 bases, J shed 1 base, and the junction held 9 bases outside the gene matches. This CDR3 spans 18 amino acids. CDR3 protein: CASSFLLPGLAGQETQYF. CDR3 bases: TGTGCCAGCAGCTTCTTACTTCCGGGACTAGCGGGCCAAGAGACCCAGTACTTC. Full variable domain (rest looked up from reference TRBV7-2 and TRBJ2-5): GAGVSQSPSNKVTEKGKDVELRCDPISGHTALYWYRQSLGQGLEFLIYFQGNSAPDKSGLPSDRFSAERTGGSVSTLTIQRTQQEDSAVYLCASSFLLPGLAGQETQYFGPGTRLLVL.

For the CDR3, the DNA is TGTGCCAGCAGCCGCTTCAAGGGCACAGATACGCAGTATTTT. This sequence encodes CASSRFKGTDTQYF. This chain joins TRBV7-2 and TRBJ2-3; D gene unclear. V was cut by 5 bases and J by 1 base, with 10 bases left in between. The CDR3 sequence is 14 residues long. In germline, CDR1 is SGHTA, CDR2 FQGNSA.

This chain links TRBV2 with TRBJ2-7; 9 nucleotides match TRBD1. The V segment lost 4 bases and the J segment 0 bases; nucleotides outside the gene matches: 10. The CDR3 length is 17 residues. Per the germline V gene, CDR1 is SNHLY and CDR2 is FYNNEI. The CDR3 here is CASSVPGQGVISYEQYF. The CDR3 bases are TGTGCCAGCAGTGTCCCGGGACAGGGAGTAATCTCCTACGAGCAGTACTTC.